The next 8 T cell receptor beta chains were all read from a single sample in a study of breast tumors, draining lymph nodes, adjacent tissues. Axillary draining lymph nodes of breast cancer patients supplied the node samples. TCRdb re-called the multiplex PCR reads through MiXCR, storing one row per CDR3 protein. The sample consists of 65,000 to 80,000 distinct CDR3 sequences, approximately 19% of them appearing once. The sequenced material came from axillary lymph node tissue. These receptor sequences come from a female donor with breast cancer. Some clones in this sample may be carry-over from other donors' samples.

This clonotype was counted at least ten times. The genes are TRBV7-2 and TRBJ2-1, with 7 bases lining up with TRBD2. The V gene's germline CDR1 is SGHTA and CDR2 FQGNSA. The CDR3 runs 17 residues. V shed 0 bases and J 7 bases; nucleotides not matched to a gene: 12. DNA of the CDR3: TGTGCCAGCAGCTTAGCGCTAGGCGGGAGAGAAGGGAATGAGCAGTTCTTC. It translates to CASSLALGGREGNEQFF. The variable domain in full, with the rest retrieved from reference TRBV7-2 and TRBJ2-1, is GAGVSQSPSNKVTEKGKDVELRCDPISGHTALYWYRQSLGQGLEFLIYFQGNSAPDKSGLPSDRFSAERTGGSVSTLTIQRTQQEDSAVYLCASSLALGGREGNEQFFGPGTRLTVL.

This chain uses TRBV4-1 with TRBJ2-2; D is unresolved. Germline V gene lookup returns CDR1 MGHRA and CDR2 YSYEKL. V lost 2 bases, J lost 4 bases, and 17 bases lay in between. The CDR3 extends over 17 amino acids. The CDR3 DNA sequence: TGCGCCAGCAGCCAAAGAGCAGCTGGGCGTGGCACCGGGGAGCTGTTTTTT. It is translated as CASSQRAAGRGTGELFF.

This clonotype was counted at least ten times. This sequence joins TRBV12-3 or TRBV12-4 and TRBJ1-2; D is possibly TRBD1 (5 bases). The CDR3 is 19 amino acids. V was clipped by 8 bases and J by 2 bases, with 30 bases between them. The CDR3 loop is CASARGLGRSDPANYGYTF. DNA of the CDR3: TGTGCCAGCGCGAGGGGCCTAGGCAGATCCGATCCTGCGAACTATGGCTACACCTTC.

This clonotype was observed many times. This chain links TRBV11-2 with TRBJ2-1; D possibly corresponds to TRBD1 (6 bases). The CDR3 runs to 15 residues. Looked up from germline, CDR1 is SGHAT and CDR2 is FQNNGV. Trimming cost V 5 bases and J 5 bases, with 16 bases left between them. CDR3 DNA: TGTGCCAGCAGCACACTACAGGGTAGGGACAATGAGCAGTTCTTC. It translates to CASSTLQGRDNEQFF.

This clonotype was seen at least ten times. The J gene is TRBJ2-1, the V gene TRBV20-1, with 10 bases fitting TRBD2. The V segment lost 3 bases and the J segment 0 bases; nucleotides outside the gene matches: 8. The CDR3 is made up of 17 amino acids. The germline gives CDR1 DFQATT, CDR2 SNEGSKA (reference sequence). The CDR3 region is CSASKLAGKSSYNEQFF. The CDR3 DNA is TGCAGTGCTAGCAAACTAGCGGGGAAGAGCTCCTACAATGAGCAGTTCTTC.

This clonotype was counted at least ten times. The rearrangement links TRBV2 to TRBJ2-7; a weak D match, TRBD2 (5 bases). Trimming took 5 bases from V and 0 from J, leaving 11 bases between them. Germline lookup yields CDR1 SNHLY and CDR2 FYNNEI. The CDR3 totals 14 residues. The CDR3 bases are TGTGCCAGCAGTCCACTAGGGTTCTCCTACGAGCAGTACTTC. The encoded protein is CASSPLGFSYEQYF.

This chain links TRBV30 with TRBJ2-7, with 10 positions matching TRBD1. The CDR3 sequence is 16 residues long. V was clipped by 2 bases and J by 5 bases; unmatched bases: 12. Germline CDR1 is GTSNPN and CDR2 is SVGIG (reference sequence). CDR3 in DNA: TGTGCCTGGAGTCCACAGCCCGGGACAGGGGCGAACGAGCAGTACTTC. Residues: CAWSPQPGTGANEQYF.

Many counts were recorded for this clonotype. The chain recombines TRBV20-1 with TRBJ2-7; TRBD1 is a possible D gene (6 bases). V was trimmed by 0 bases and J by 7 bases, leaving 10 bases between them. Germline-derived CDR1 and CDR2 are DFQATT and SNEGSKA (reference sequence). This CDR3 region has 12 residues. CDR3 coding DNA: TGCAGTGCTAGAGACACAGGGCGGGAGCAGTACTTC. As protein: CSARDTGREQYF.